This T cell receptor beta chain stems from a study of cytomegalovirus exposure and HLA in healthy donors. 13 Jbeta primers and 60 Vbeta primers were used for the PCR. Method: immunoSEQ multiplex PCR; TCRdb's copy keeps in-frame clones and lacks some. The sample carries some 150,000 clones, almost 80% recorded once. The CDR3 loop spans 14 amino acids. Germline CDR1 reads MNHNY; CDR2 reads SVGAGI (reference sequence). The ends lost 7 bases at V and 2 bases at J; junction bases unmatched: 4. Sequencing was done on a sample of PBMCs. The clonotype originates from a male donor in good health and CMV-seronegative. V is TRBV6-6 and J is TRBJ2-2; 7 bases are a match to TRBD2. In DNA, the CDR3 is TGTGCCAGCAAAGGCGGGGGAAACACCGGGGAGCTGTTTTTT. Translation: CASKGGGNTGELFF.